A single sample gave rise to the 30 T cell receptor beta chains below, sequenced in a study of cytomegalovirus exposure and HLA in healthy donors. TCRdb's table, derived via immunoSEQ multiplex PCR, lists solely in-frame clones and lacks some. The table includes more than 95,000 clones, 95% to 97% detected once. The sequenced sample was PBMCs. Receptors were obtained from a man younger than 30 in good health and CMV-seronegative.

The chain is built from TRBV27 and TRBJ2-3; a weak D match, TRBD1 (5 bases). Trimming stripped 2 bases from V and 4 bases from J, with 10 bases between. This CDR3 region has 14 residues. The V gene's germline CDR1 is MNHEY and CDR2 SMNVEV (reference sequence). DNA for the CDR3: TGTGCCAGCAGTTTACAGGGTACGCCAGATACGCAGTATTTT. Translation gives CASSLQGTPDTQYF.

This chain links TRBV19 with TRBJ2-3, with TRBD1 matching over 11 bases. Trimming removed 1 base from V and 5 bases from J; junction bases left unmatched: 2. CDR3 length: 15 residues. The germline gives CDR1 LNHDA, CDR2 SQIVND (reference sequence). CDR3 bases: TGTGCCAGTAGTATAGGGACAGGGGGCATAGATACGCAGTATTTT. Encoded protein: CASSIGTGGIDTQYF.

Within the sample, this clone is medium-sized. V gene TRBV15 combines with J gene TRBJ2-7; no clear D gene. Germline loops: CDR1 LNHNV, CDR2 YYDKDF (reference sequence). The CDR3 has 13 amino acids. V shed 0 bases and J shed 5 bases, with 8 bases lying between them. The CDR3, as DNA: TGTGCCACCAGCAGAGATCCACTCAACGAGCAGTACTTC. Protein: CATSRDPLNEQYF.

This clone was seen only once. The chain recombines TRBV6-6 with TRBJ2-7, with D possibly being TRBD1 (6 bases). CDR3 length: 12 amino acids. Between the trimmed V and J ends, which lost 4 bases and 5 bases, there was a span of 9 bases. Germline loops: CDR1 MNHNY, CDR2 SVGAGI (reference sequence). CDR3 in amino acids: CASSWRTDEQYF. Written as DNA, the CDR3 is TGTGCCAGCAGTTGGAGGACAGACGAGCAGTACTTC.

This chain uses TRBV28 with TRBJ2-3; the match to TRBD1 covers 7 bases. The germline CDR1 and CDR2 sequences are MDHEN and SYDVKM. V shed 7 bases and J 4 bases; nucleotides not matched to a gene: 11. This CDR3 is 15 amino acids long. CDR3 nucleotides: TGTGCCAGCACTCCAGCCGACAGGGCCCCAGATACGCAGTATTTT. Amino acid sequence: CASTPADRAPDTQYF.

V is TRBV7-2 and J is TRBJ1-1; the D is unclear. Germline values: CDR1 SGHTA, CDR2 FQGNSA. CDR3 length equals 13 residues. Trimming shortened V by 9 bases and J by 0 bases, and 11 bases separated the two germline ends. This CDR3 is CASSLGMNTEAFF. CDR3 DNA: TGTGCCAGTAGCCTCGGGATGAACACTGAAGCTTTCTTT.

The CDR3 here is CASSPQGLTDTQYF. CDR3 coding DNA: TGTGCCAGCAGTCCACAGGGCCTCACAGATACGCAGTATTTT. The chain recombines TRBV28 with TRBJ2-3, with D possibly being TRBD1 (6 bases). The CDR3 has 14 amino acids. Trimming left V 5 bases short and J 2 bases short, with 11 bases between. Germline V gives CDR1 MDHEN, CDR2 SYDVKM.

The V gene is TRBV11-2, the J gene TRBJ2-2, with 7 bases fitting TRBD2. Losses at the gene ends were 5 bases for V and 0 bases for J; bases not matched to a gene: 3. Per germline, CDR1 SGHAT and CDR2 FQNNGV. The CDR3 sequence is 15 residues long. CDR3 DNA: TGTGCCAGCAGCCAGGCGGGGGCGAACACCGGGGAGCTGTTTTTT. Its protein is CASSQAGANTGELFF.

The V gene is TRBV27, the J gene TRBJ2-1; no clear D. V was shortened by 3 bases and J by 8 bases, with 11 bases between the two germline ends. This CDR3 spans 13 amino acids. Germline V gene sequence: CDR1 MNHEY, CDR2 SMNVEV (reference sequence). The CDR3 is CASSFPPRYEQFF. DNA for the CDR3: TGTGCCAGCAGTTTCCCCCCCCGGTATGAGCAGTTCTTC.

This chain links TRBV6-5 with TRBJ2-7; 8 bases align to TRBD2. Germline CDR1 reads MNHEY; CDR2 reads SVGAGI. The CDR3 has 15 amino acids. Germline trimming cut 4 bases from V and 0 bases from J; bases unmatched to any gene: 5. The CDR3 DNA follows: TGTGCCAGCAGTTCGCCAGCGGGAGACTCCTACGAGCAGTACTTC. Its translation is CASSSPAGDSYEQYF.

This chain links TRBV9 with TRBJ2-7, with TRBD1 matching 10 bases. The CDR3 extends over 15 amino acids. V lost 4 bases and J lost 3; bases outside the gene matches: 7. Per germline, CDR1 SGDLS and CDR2 YYNGEE. The CDR3 loop reads CASSPRTGGFYEQYF. CDR3 nucleotide sequence: TGTGCCAGCAGCCCGAGGACAGGGGGATTCTACGAGCAGTACTTC.

The chain employs TRBV6-5 and TRBJ2-1; possible D gene TRBD2, 5 bases. The ends were cut back, 0 bases at V and 0 bases at J, with 6 bases in the middle. CDR3 length: 15 residues. Germline CDR1 and CDR2: MNHEY and SVGAGI. CDR3 coding DNA: TGTGCCAGCAGTTACTCGGCGGGCTCCTACAATGAGCAGTTCTTC. Its translation is CASSYSAGSYNEQFF.

The chain uses TRBV28 and TRBJ2-2, with 11 bases matching TRBD1. Germline CDR1 reads MDHEN; CDR2 reads SYDVKM. With V trimmed by 2 bases and J by 5 bases, 4 bases remained unmatched. This CDR3 comprises 16 residues. CDR3 region: CASSLGTGGNTGELFF. The CDR3 bases are TGTGCCAGCAGTTTAGGGACAGGGGGTAATACCGGGGAGCTGTTTTTT.

This clone was seen once. The V gene is TRBV28, the J gene TRBJ1-4; D is unclear. Germline V gene data show CDR1 as MDHEN and CDR2 as SYDVKM. Trimming took off 7 bases at V and 7 bases at J, with 16 bases between the two ends. This CDR3 is built from 14 residues. CDR3 residues: CASIEGGQGEKLFF. The CDR3 DNA reads TGTGCCAGCATAGAAGGAGGCCAAGGTGAAAAACTGTTTTTT.

The gene calls are TRBV5-1 and TRBJ2-7; 7 bases match TRBD1. The V gene's germline CDR1 is SGHRS and CDR2 YFSETQ. The CDR3 length is 14 residues. V was clipped by 0 bases and J by 2 bases; unmatched bases: 2. This CDR3 reads CASSLDGQAYEQYF. The CDR3 bases are TGCGCCAGCAGCTTGGATGGACAGGCCTACGAGCAGTACTTC.

The genes are TRBV25-1 and TRBJ1-4, with 8 bases aligning to TRBD1. Germline assignment: CDR1 MGHDK and CDR2 SYGVNS. The CDR3 loop spans 15 amino acids. Germline trimming cut 3 bases from V and 4 bases from J; bases unmatched to any gene: 4. The CDR3 region has the DNA TGTGCCAGCAGTGACCCGACAGGGGTTAATGAAAAACTGTTTTTT. Its translation is CASSDPTGVNEKLFF.

This chain connects TRBV28 to TRBJ2-7; D call uncertain. Germline V gene lookup returns CDR1 MDHEN and CDR2 SYDVKM. The CDR3 has 13 amino acids. The V end was cut by 3 bases, the J end by 3 bases, with 9 bases between. DNA for the CDR3: TGTGCCAGCAGTTTCGGCGGAAACTACGAGCAGTACTTC. Translation gives CASSFGGNYEQYF. Complete variable domain (other parts from reference TRBV28 and TRBJ2-7): DVKVTQSSRYLVKRTGEKVFLECVQDMDHENMFWYRQDPGLGLRLIYFSYDVKMKEKGDIPEGYSVSREKKERFSLILESASTNQTSMYLCASSFGGNYEQYFGPGTRLTVT.

The CDR3 nucleotides read TGCGCCAGCAGGGCCGGGGATACTGAAGCTTTCTTT. Its protein is CASRAGDTEAFF. The chain uses TRBV4-3 and TRBJ1-1; D gene unclear. The V gene lost 6 bases and the J gene lost 5 bases, with 10 bases spanning the gap. CDR3 length: 12 amino acids. In germline, CDR1 is LGHNA, CDR2 YSLEER.

The chain links TRBV5-1 to TRBJ2-1, with D hard to call. Germline CDR1 SGHRS, CDR2 YFSETQ. Trimming removed 0 bases from V and 4 bases from J, with 8 bases in between. CDR3 length equals 14 residues. CDR3 residues: CASSLDSFYNEQFF. CDR3 DNA: TGCGCCAGCAGCTTGGACAGCTTTTACAATGAGCAGTTCTTC. The full variable domain, its missing parts supplied by reference TRBV5-1 and TRBJ2-1, is KAGVTQTPRYLIKTRGQQVTLSCSPISGHRSVSWYQQTPGQGLQFLFEYFSETQRNKGNFPGRFSGRQFSNSRSEMNVSTLELGDSALYLCASSLDSFYNEQFFGPGTRLTVL.

The CDR3 bases are TGCGCCAGCAGCGAACAGGTTCTCCACGAGCAGTACTTC. Translated, it gives CASSEQVLHEQYF. The chain uses TRBV4-3 and TRBJ2-7, with D maybe TRBD1 (5 bases). V dropped 5 bases and J dropped 5 bases, with 13 bases sitting between them. CDR3 length: 13 residues. The germline V gene has CDR1 LGHNA and CDR2 YSLEER.

This clone came up once. The V call is TRBV7-3, the J call TRBJ1-1; D is perhaps TRBD1 (6 bases). The CDR3 length is 14 residues. The germline V and J ends were trimmed by 0 bases and 6 bases, with 11 bases remaining between them. CDR1 is SGHTA and CDR2 is FQGTGA in the germline V gene. CDR3 nucleotide sequence: TGTGCCAGCAGCTTAACCGGGGGGCTGGCTGAAGCTTTCTTT. It is translated as CASSLTGGLAEAFF.

V is TRBV6-4 and J is TRBJ1-1; 9 positions match TRBD1. V dropped 3 bases and J dropped 4; count of bases not matched to a gene: 3. The CDR3 contains 14 residues. Germline V CDR1 and CDR2: MRHNA, SNTAGT. The chain's CDR3 is CASSDQDRGTEAFF. DNA of the CDR3: TGTGCCAGCAGTGATCAGGACAGGGGCACTGAAGCTTTCTTT.

V usage is TRBV5-1 and J usage is TRBJ2-7; TRBD2 matches at 10 bases. Germline values: CDR1 SGHRS, CDR2 YFSETQ. CDR3 length: 15 amino acids. The trim removed 5 bases at V and 4 bases at J, leaving 9 bases unmatched. The CDR3 protein is CASSGNSGRIYEQYF. CDR3 nucleotide sequence: TGCGCCAGCAGTGGGAATAGCGGGAGGATATACGAGCAGTACTTC.

The rearrangement links TRBV5-6 to TRBJ2-7; TRBD1 might be the D (7 bases). Trimming left V 0 bases short and J 7 bases short, with 14 bases between. Germline CDR1 reads SGHDT; CDR2 reads YYEEEE. This CDR3 comprises 14 residues. The CDR3 protein is CASSLEQGRREQYF. CDR3 sequence (DNA): TGTGCCAGCAGCTTGGAACAGGGGAGGAGAGAGCAGTACTTC.

This chain connects TRBV9 to TRBJ1-1, with 8 bases lining up with TRBD1. CDR1 SGDLS and CDR2 YYNGEE come from the germline V gene. J lost 2 bases, V lost 6 bases, and 6 bases had no gene match. This CDR3 has 14 residues. CDR3 coding DNA: TGTGCCAGCACCCCAGGGGGCCTAAACACTGAAGCTTTCTTT. Translation gives CASTPGGLNTEAFF.

The count of this clone is one. The gene calls are TRBV11-3 and TRBJ2-1, with TRBD2 matching 12 bases. V trimming: 6 bases; J trimming: 3 bases; junction bases outside the gene matches: 9. CDR1 and CDR2 from the germline V gene are SGHNT and YENEEA. The CDR3 runs 17 residues. CDR3 sequence: CASRITSGRRSYNEQFF. The CDR3 DNA reads TGTGCCAGCAGAATTACTAGCGGGAGGCGCAGCTACAATGAGCAGTTCTTC.

In this sample, this clone turned up a few times. The J gene is TRBJ2-1, the V gene TRBV29-1; a weak D match, TRBD1 (6 bases). The CDR3 loop spans 13 amino acids. The ends were cut back, 3 bases at V and 5 bases at J, with 11 bases in the middle. The germline CDR1 and CDR2 sequences are SQVTM and ANQGSEA. CDR3 in DNA: TGCAGCGTTGATAGGCCAGGGGACAATGAGCAGTTCTTC. Its protein is CSVDRPGDNEQFF.

J is TRBJ2-7 and V is TRBV28; TRBD2 aligns across 8 bases. This CDR3 contains 17 residues. Germline V lookup: CDR1 MDHEN, CDR2 SYDVKM. V shed 3 bases, J shed 5 bases, and the junction held 15 bases outside the gene matches. Here the CDR3 reads CASSLRREALIFHEQYF. For the CDR3, the DNA is TGTGCCAGCAGTTTGAGGCGGGAGGCCCTTATATTTCACGAGCAGTACTTC.

This chain uses TRBV7-9 with TRBJ2-5; 7 bases match TRBD1. The germline gives CDR1 SEHNR, CDR2 FQNEAQ (reference sequence). The CDR3 sequence is 14 residues long. The J segment lost 0 bases and the V segment lost 6 bases, leaving 4 bases of the junction unmatched. The CDR3 sequence: CASRQDRDQETQYF. The CDR3 DNA is TGTGCCAGCAGACAAGACAGGGACCAAGAGACCCAGTACTTC. Supplemented by reference TRBV7-9 and TRBJ2-5, the full variable domain reads DTGVSQNPRHKITKRGQNVTFRCDPISEHNRLYWYRQTLGQGPEFLTYFQNEAQLEKSRLLSDRFSAERPKGSFSTLEIQRTEQGDSAMYLCASRQDRDQETQYFGPGTRLLVL.

This rearrangement joins TRBV18 to TRBJ1-2; 8 nucleotides match TRBD1. The germline CDR1 and CDR2 sequences are KGHSH and LQKENI. The trim removed 3 bases at V and 4 bases at J, leaving 1 base unmatched. This CDR3 has 13 residues. The CDR3 DNA reads as TGTGCCAGCTCACCCCAGGGGGCCTATGGCTACACCTTC. It codes for CASSPQGAYGYTF.